Shown below are 4 T cell receptor beta chains from a single sample sequenced in a study of blood T cell dynamics during melanoma immunotherapy (dated by TCRdb to 2020 to 2022). The sample's time point label, in plain terms: week 3, after first cycle of checkpoint inhibitor. Preparation of the library involved the immunoSEQ multiplex PCR assay. The immuneACCESS repertoire file appears here via TCRdb, limited to in-frame rearrangements. These files lack a portion of the clones; in checked studies, under half of the deficit traces to unresolved V genes, and the cause of the others is not known. For this sample there are about 4,300 clones; around 79% appear just once. The top ten constitute about 55% of the sample. The specimen was blood, collected from a patient treated with checkpoint blockade. These TCRs come from a human donor with melanoma.

The chain joins TRBV19 to TRBJ1-4; no firm D call. Germline CDR1 LNHDA, CDR2 SQIVND (reference sequence). The CDR3 runs to 15 residues. Trimming stripped 2 bases from V and 8 bases from J, with 15 bases between. This chain's CDR3 is CASSITASGDEKLFF. CDR3 sequence (DNA): TGTGCCAGTAGTATAACGGCATCTGGCGACGAAAAACTGTTTTTT.

There are a few counts of this clone. This chain joins TRBV7-9 and TRBJ2-5, with TRBD2 identical over 10 bases. Germline-derived CDR1 and CDR2 are SEHNR and FQNEAQ (reference sequence). Trimming took 5 bases from V and 2 from J; bases not matched to a gene: 5. This CDR3 is 15 amino acids long. CDR3 DNA: TGTGCCAGCAGCCTACGGACTAGCGGACAAGAGACCCAGTACTTC. This sequence encodes CASSLRTSGQETQYF.

The chain joins TRBV4-2 to TRBJ2-5, with 9 bases that match TRBD2. CDR1 and CDR2 from the germline V gene are LGHNA and YNFKEQ. Trimming cost V 1 base and J 5 bases; bases outside gene matches: 5. The CDR3 totals 15 residues. The CDR3 DNA is TGTGCCAGCAGCCAAGCGCGGGGGGGCGGCGAGACCCAGTACTTC. Translating gives CASSQARGGGETQYF.

The CDR3 is CASSVNRDRGTYEQYF. CDR3 bases: TGTGCCAGCAGCGTTAACCGGGACAGGGGGACCTACGAGCAGTACTTC. The J gene is TRBJ2-7, the V gene TRBV9, with TRBD1 matching 11 bases. V was pared by 2 bases and J by 2 bases, with 6 bases of the junction left unmatched. The CDR3 is made up of 16 amino acids. Germline V lookup: CDR1 SGDLS, CDR2 YYNGEE.